The rows below give T cell receptor beta chains drawn from one sample of a study of Ad26.COV2.S vaccination and SARS-CoV-2 variants. The method was immunoSEQ multiplex PCR; TCRdb's version includes in-frame clones alone and lacks a portion of them. The sample has 410,000 or so clones, more than 80% seen once. Sequenced material: peripheral blood, taken in a trial of Ad26.COV2.S vaccine versus placebo. Source of these receptors: a person aged 18-60 years who received the Ad26.COV2.S COVID-19 vaccine or a placebo. The CDR3 runs from the conserved cysteine through the conserved F or W. The D gene is left open where the match is weak. Part of the rows lack a size; the others show once, few, many or a class for expanded clones.

v_call	d_call	j_call	clone_size	cdr3_nt	cdr3_aa
TRBV10-3	.	TRBJ2-1	.	TGTGCCATCAGTGATGCTGGGCTAGAGTCCTACAATGAGCAGTTCTTC	CAISDAGLESYNEQFF
TRBV19	TRBD1	TRBJ1-5	.	TGTGCCAGTGGCTCCGGGACAGGGGGCGGTCAGCCCCAGCATTTT	CASGSGTGGGQPQHF
TRBV19	TRBD1	TRBJ1-1	once	TGTGCCAGTAGTATTCCCGCAGGGGGCACTGAAGCTTTCTTT	CASSIPAGGTEAFF
TRBV11-3	.	TRBJ2-1	.	TGTGCCAGCAGCTTAGAGGGGTCTAGCTCCTACAATGAGCAGTTCTTC	CASSLEGSSSYNEQFF
TRBV7-9	TRBD2	TRBJ2-2	.	TGTGCCAGCAGCTCCCGTGGACTAGCGGGAGCTAACACCGGGGAGCTGTTTTTT	CASSSRGLAGANTGELFF
TRBV6-6	TRBD2	TRBJ2-1	.	TGTGCCAGCAGTTTCGGGACTAGCGGAATGGATGAGCAGTTCTTC	CASSFGTSGMDEQFF
TRBV19	TRBD1	TRBJ2-3	.	TGTGCCAGTAGTCCGGACAGGGGCACAGATACGCAGTATTTT	CASSPDRGTDTQYF
TRBV7-2	TRBD1	TRBJ2-7	once	TGTGCCAGCAGTCCGGACAGGGTCGTTCCCCACGAGCAGTACTTC	CASSPDRVVPHEQYF
TRBV20-1	.	TRBJ2-7	.	TGCAGTGCAGGACTTACCTACGAGCAGTACTTC	CSAGLTYEQYF
TRBV30	.	TRBJ2-6	.	TGTGCCCGGAGAAGATCTGGGGCCAACGTCCTGACTTTC	CARRRSGANVLTF
TRBV5-1	TRBD2	TRBJ2-3	.	TGCGCCAGCAGCTTGGGGTCTAGCGGGAGTGAGGCAGATACGCAGTATTTT	CASSLGSSGSEADTQYF
TRBV30	.	TRBJ1-5	once	TGTGCCTGGAGTGCAGCGAGGCAGGGTCTGAATAGCAATCAGCCCCAGCATTTT	CAWSAARQGLNSNQPQHF
TRBV5-1	.	TRBJ1-1	.	TGCGCCAGCAGCCCTCCAGGTCACACTGAAGCTTTCTTT	CASSPPGHTEAFF
TRBV2	.	TRBJ2-1	.	TGTGCCAGCAGTCCCCCTTACAATGAGCAGTTCTTC	CASSPPYNEQFF
TRBV6-4	TRBD1	TRBJ1-4	.	TGTGCCAGCAGTGACTCGAACCACGGGGCGGGACAGGGTGATGAAAAACTGTTTTTT	CASSDSNHGAGQGDEKLFF
TRBV13	TRBD1	TRBJ2-1	.	TGTGCCAGCAGCTTAGAAGGGGACAGGAACAATGAGCAGTTCTTC	CASSLEGDRNNEQFF
TRBV28	.	TRBJ2-3	.	TGTGCCAGCAGTTCCCGTTATAGTCGGGGTCCTCCAGATACGCAGTATTTT	CASSSRYSRGPPDTQYF
TRBV5-4	TRBD2	TRBJ2-7	.	TGTGCCAGCAGCCCCGGCAGCGGGAGGGCTGGGGAGCAGTACTTC	CASSPGSGRAGEQYF
TRBV5-8	TRBD1	TRBJ1-6	few	TGTGCCAGCAGCAGCTTCGGCGGCGACAGGGGGCGACGTTCACCCCTCCACTTT	CASSSFGGDRGRRSPLHF
TRBV10-3	.	TRBJ1-2	.	TGTGCCATCAGTGAGAGGGACGTCCCCTACACCTTC	CAISERDVPYTF
TRBV5-4	TRBD1	TRBJ2-2	.	TGTGCCAGCAGCTTGTTGGACAGGGGGCTGGCCGGGGAGCTGTTTTTT	CASSLLDRGLAGELFF
TRBV28	TRBD1	TRBJ2-3	once	TGTGCCAGCAGTTTTCCCCCCGGGACAGCACCCCTTCTCGACACAGATACGCAGTATTTT	CASSFPPGTAPLLDTDTQYF
TRBV21-1	.	TRBJ1-5	.	TGTGCCAGCAGCAGGAGGCCTTATAGCAATCAGCCCCAGCATTTT	CASSRRPYSNQPQHF
TRBV10-3	.	TRBJ2-3	.	TGTGCCATCAGTGTAGGGACCTCCCACGATACGCAGTATTTT	CAISVGTSHDTQYF
TRBV30	.	TRBJ2-1	.	TGTGCCTGGAGTGTAGGACGGAAGGCCGTTTTAAACAATGAGCAGTTCTTC	CAWSVGRKAVLNNEQFF
TRBV11-2	.	TRBJ2-1	.	TGTGCCAGCAGCTTGCGAACAGAGGGCAATGAGCAGTTCTTC	CASSLRTEGNEQFF
TRBV3-1/TRBV3-2	.	TRBJ2-3	once	TGTGCCAGCAGCCAAGGGGGAAGCGGTATTGATACGCAGTATTTT	CASSQGGSGIDTQYF
TRBV5-8	.	TRBJ1-4	.	TGTGCCAGCAGCACAGGGACCGTTGATAATGAAAAACTGTTTTTT	CASSTGTVDNEKLFF
TRBV5-1	TRBD1	TRBJ1-1	.	TGCGCCAGCAGCTTGGGGACAGGGGAAGCTTTCTTT	CASSLGTGEAFF
TRBV6-6	.	TRBJ1-3	once	TGTGCCAGCAGTTACTCCGGGACATCCGGAAACACCATATATTTT	CASSYSGTSGNTIYF
TRBV24-1	.	TRBJ2-1	.	TGTGCCACCAGTGACCCCCTGGATGAGCAGTTCTTC	CATSDPLDEQFF
TRBV5-4	.	TRBJ2-3	once	TGTGCCAGCAGCTTGCTCAGCGATAGCACAGATACGCAGTATTTT	CASSLLSDSTDTQYF
TRBV7-2	.	TRBJ2-2	.	TGTGCCAGCAGCTTAGCTTCCGAGAGCGGGCCCGGGGAGCTGTTTTTT	CASSLASESGPGELFF
TRBV30	TRBD1	TRBJ2-3	once	TGTGCCTGGAGTCCGAAAGGGACAGGGTCCGCAGATACGCAGTATTTT	CAWSPKGTGSADTQYF
TRBV13	TRBD2	TRBJ2-3	.	TGTGCCAGCAGCACCGGACTAGCGGGTAGCACAGATACGCAGTATTTT	CASSTGLAGSTDTQYF
TRBV7-2	TRBD2	TRBJ2-1	.	TGTGCCAGCAGCTTATTGGGGACTAGAGATTTTGAGCAGTTCTTC	CASSLLGTRDFEQFF
TRBV27	.	TRBJ2-5	.	TGTGCCAGCAAGTGTATCCGGTTGGACACGGGAGAGACCCAGTACTTC	CASKCIRLDTGETQYF
TRBV9	TRBD2	TRBJ2-3	.	TGTGCCAGCAGCCTTAGCGGGAAGCCCACAGATACGCAGTATTTT	CASSLSGKPTDTQYF
TRBV5-1	TRBD1	TRBJ1-1	.	TGCGCCAGCAGCTTGGCCGGGCAGGGGGCCGGTTTCTTT	CASSLAGQGAGFF
TRBV7-8	TRBD2	TRBJ2-3	.	TGTGCCAGCAGCTTGAGGGAACTAGCGGGAGTAGATACGCAGTATTTT	CASSLRELAGVDTQYF
TRBV6-6	.	TRBJ2-3	.	TGTGCCAGCACCCTCGGACCCACTGGCACAGATACGCAGTATTTT	CASTLGPTGTDTQYF